The 24 T cell receptor beta chains given below trace back to one sample, sequenced in a study of shared T cell receptors in the human thymus. Libraries were prepared by immunoSEQ multiplex PCR; TCRdb keeps only in-frame clonotypes and omits some of them. The sample lists 63,000 or so clones; more than 90% were seen once. The sample comprised thymocytes. These receptors were taken from a human donor.

For the CDR3, the DNA is TGTGCCAGCAGCTTCGGGGGAGACCAAACCACCGCTGAAGCTTTCTTT. This codes for CASSFGGDQTTAEAFF. The V call is TRBV5-6, the J call TRBJ1-1, with D possibly being TRBD1 (5 bases). The CDR3 covers 16 residues. Germline CDR1 and CDR2: SGHDT and YYEEEE. The V end lost 2 bases, the J end lost 6 bases, and 20 bases lay between the germline ends.

The chain combines TRBV5-1 with TRBJ1-6; D is possibly TRBD1 (6 bases). The CDR3 spans 17 residues. V lost 0 bases to trimming and J lost 5 bases, with 15 bases between them. The germline gives CDR1 SGHRS, CDR2 YFSETQ. CDR3 in DNA: TGCGCCAGCAGCTTGGGAGATCAGGGGTCGAATAATTCACCCCTCCACTTT. It is translated as CASSLGDQGSNNSPLHF. Full variable domain (rest looked up from reference TRBV5-1 and TRBJ1-6): KAGVTQTPRYLIKTRGQQVTLSCSPISGHRSVSWYQQTPGQGLQFLFEYFSETQRNKGNFPGRFSGRQFSNSRSEMNVSTLELGDSALYLCASSLGDQGSNNSPLHFGNGTRLTVT.

The V and J genes are TRBV5-6 and TRBJ1-1; possibly TRBD1 for D (5 bases). The CDR3 totals 15 residues. Germline V gene data show CDR1 as SGHDT and CDR2 as YYEEEE. V lost 2 bases and J lost 1, with 12 bases in between. Written as DNA, the CDR3 is TGTGCCAGCAGCTTAGGGGCGGCGAGGAACACTGAAGCTTTCTTT. Protein: CASSLGAARNTEAFF.

V and J are TRBV7-6 and TRBJ2-1, with a possible D match to TRBD1 (5 bases). V shed 4 bases and J shed 0 bases, with 13 bases lying between them. CDR1 and CDR2 from the germline V gene are SGHVS and FNYEAQ. This CDR3 comprises 16 residues. CDR3 residues: CASSSAAGPSYNEQFF. The CDR3 DNA reads TGTGCCAGCAGCTCAGCAGCAGGGCCCTCCTACAATGAGCAGTTCTTC.

This chain links TRBV7-9 with TRBJ2-4; a possible D gene is TRBD2 (6 bases). V lost 3 bases to trimming and J lost 1 base, with 10 bases between them. The CDR3 loop spans 15 amino acids. Germline CDR1 and CDR2: SEHNR and FQNEAQ (reference sequence). The CDR3, as DNA: TGTGCCAGCAGCTTGGGGGGTAACGCCAAAAACATTCAGTACTTC. As protein: CASSLGGNAKNIQYF.

V usage is TRBV7-6 and J usage is TRBJ1-3; unclear D gene. The CDR3 runs 17 residues. Germline CDR1 reads SGHVS; CDR2 reads FNYEAQ. V gave up 5 bases and J gave up 2 bases, with 19 bases separating them. CDR3 in amino acids: CASSPRPARYTGNTIYF. The CDR3 bases are TGTGCCAGCAGCCCTCGTCCGGCAAGATATACTGGAAACACCATATATTTT.

The chain is built from TRBV4-3 and TRBJ2-7; 9 bases map to TRBD1. The CDR3 runs to 15 residues. The trim removed 0 bases at V and 3 bases at J, leaving 3 bases unmatched. Germline V gene sequence: CDR1 LGHNA, CDR2 YSLEER. CDR3 nucleotide sequence: TGCGCCAGCAGCCAAGATCAGGACAGGGGCTACGAGCAGTACTTC. Translating it yields CASSQDQDRGYEQYF.

This sequence joins TRBV7-9 and TRBJ2-1; D gene ambiguous. The CDR3 is 17 residues long. Germline CDR1 is SEHNR and CDR2 is FQNEAQ (reference sequence). The ends were cut back, 5 bases at V and 5 bases at J, with 22 bases in the middle. CDR3 in amino acids: CASSPNPGSRQHNEQFF. The CDR3 region has the DNA TGTGCCAGCAGCCCAAATCCAGGATCCCGCCAACACAATGAGCAGTTCTTC.

This clone was recorded once. V and J are TRBV7-8 and TRBJ2-1; 16 bases are shared with TRBD2. V shed 5 bases, J shed 1 base, and the junction held 5 bases outside the gene matches. There are 18 residues in the CDR3. Germline V CDR1 and CDR2: SGHVS, FQNEAQ. The DNA of the CDR3 is TGTGCCAGCAGCGTGGGGACTAGCGGGGGGGTATCCTACAATGAGCAGTTCTTC. This codes for CASSVGTSGGVSYNEQFF.

The rearrangement uses TRBV27 and TRBJ2-5; D possibly uses TRBD1 or TRBD2 (7 bases each). The tail of the sequence fits TRBJ2-7 better, so the J call may be wrong. CDR3 length equals 19 residues. Germline CDR1 is MNHEY and CDR2 is SMNVEV (reference sequence). The chain's CDR3 is CASSLRTRQGGIEAIEQYF. The CDR3 DNA is TGTGCCAGCAGTTTAAGGACTAGACAGGGAGGGATTGAAGCGATCGAGCAGTACTTC.

The chain carries TRBV7-9 and TRBJ1-2, with TRBD1 as a possible D gene (5 bases). CDR3 size: 13 residues. Germline lookup yields CDR1 SEHNR and CDR2 FQNEAQ (reference sequence). V lost 5 bases to trimming and J lost 4 bases, with 11 bases between them. The CDR3 nucleotides read TGTGCCAGCAGCAAGGACATTTTCTATGGCTACACCTTC. Residues: CASSKDIFYGYTF.

This rearrangement joins TRBV28 to TRBJ2-7; D not certain. The germline V gene encodes CDR1 MDHEN and CDR2 SYDVKM. The ends were cut back, 10 bases at V and 6 bases at J, with 10 bases in the middle. The CDR3 is made up of 10 amino acids. CDR3 loop: CATRLGEQYF. The CDR3 DNA follows: TGTGCCACAAGATTGGGCGAGCAGTACTTC.

Only one count was recorded for this clone. This chain uses TRBV10-2 with TRBJ1-5; 9 nucleotides match TRBD1. The CDR3 runs 16 residues. CDR1 WSHSY and CDR2 SAAADI come from the germline V gene. V was clipped by 4 bases and J by 4 bases; unmatched bases: 8. DNA for the CDR3: TGCGCCAGCAGTGGGGACAGGGAGAGAAATAATCAGCCCCAGCATTTT. It codes for CASSGDRERNNQPQHF.

This clone was counted once. This chain connects TRBV19 to TRBJ2-5; TRBD2 agrees at 7 bases. CDR3 length equals 13 residues. The trim removed 9 bases at V and 4 bases at J, leaving 8 bases unmatched. Germline loops: CDR1 LNHDA, CDR2 SQIVND (reference sequence). Here the CDR3 DNA reads TGTGCCAGCCGCAAGCGGGGCGGAGAGACCCAGTACTTC. It specifies CASRKRGGETQYF.

The chain couples TRBV2 to TRBJ2-5; 8 nucleotides match TRBD2. J was trimmed by 0 bases and V by 2 bases; bases with no gene match: 11. CDR1 and CDR2 (germline): SNHLY, FYNNEI. The CDR3 runs 18 residues. The CDR3 loop reads CASSEREGAGAYQETQYF. Written as DNA, the CDR3 is TGTGCCAGCAGTGAAAGAGAGGGAGCGGGGGCCTACCAAGAGACCCAGTACTTC.

V gene TRBV19 combines with J gene TRBJ2-5; weak D call: TRBD1 (5 bases). The end of the DNA is better explained by TRBJ2-7, so the J call may be wrong. This CDR3 contains 13 residues. CDR1 LNHDA and CDR2 SQIVND come from the germline V gene (reference sequence). The CDR3, as DNA: TGTGCCAGTAGTTTTTTTCAGGGCTACGAGCAGTACTTC. It codes for CASSFFQGYEQYF.

The genes are TRBV14 and TRBJ2-7, with D possibly matching TRBD2 (6 bases). Trimming took 0 bases from V and 2 from J, leaving 11 bases between them. The CDR3 extends over 15 amino acids. Germline CDR1 and CDR2: SGHDN and FVKESK. The CDR3 protein is CASSQEGTSPYEQYF. The DNA for the CDR3 is TGTGCCAGCAGCCAAGAAGGGACTTCCCCCTACGAGCAGTACTTC.

V usage is TRBV7-9 and J usage is TRBJ2-2, with a weak D call TRBD1 (6 bases). Trimming left V 1 base short and J 5 bases short, with 20 bases between. This CDR3 spans 18 amino acids. Germline CDR1 and CDR2: SEHNR and FQNEAQ (reference sequence). CDR3 DNA sequence: TGTGCCAGCAGCTTAGATCGCAGGGGCCCAAGGGGGACCGGGGAGCTGTTTTTT. The encoded protein is CASSLDRRGPRGTGELFF.

The J gene is TRBJ2-2, the V gene TRBV10-3, with 10 bases fitting TRBD1. CDR1 and CDR2 (germline): ENHRY, SYGVKD. The V segment lost 4 bases and the J segment 0 bases; nucleotides outside the gene matches: 14. This CDR3 comprises 20 residues. The chain's CDR3 is CAISGGGTGENSANTGELFF. The CDR3 DNA reads as TGTGCCATCAGTGGAGGAGGGACAGGGGAAAATTCGGCGAACACCGGGGAGCTGTTTTTT.

The chain carries TRBV5-1 and TRBJ2-1; 11 bases match TRBD1. V was clipped by 3 bases and J by 4 bases; unmatched bases: 9. Germline CDR1 and CDR2: SGHRS and YFSETQ. CDR3 size: 17 residues. CDR3 in amino acids: CASSWTGGASFYNEQFF. Here the CDR3 DNA reads TGCGCCAGCAGCTGGACAGGGGGCGCCTCCTTTTACAATGAGCAGTTCTTC.

The chain recombines TRBV21-1 with TRBJ2-7; the table's D call, TRBD1, was not checked against the DNA. TRBV21-1 is flagged as a pseudogene. This CDR3 has 18 amino acids. The CDR3 DNA sequence: TGTGCCAGCAGCAAGGGGGACAGGGACATCCTCCTTACCTACGAGCAGTACTTC. This codes for CASSKGDRDILLTYEQYF.

This clone has a single count. V and J are TRBV5-4 and TRBJ2-3; D may be TRBD1 (5 bases). Germline V gives CDR1 SGHNT, CDR2 YYREEE (reference sequence). V was trimmed by 1 base and J by 5 bases, leaving 17 bases between them. This CDR3 contains 16 residues. The CDR3 sequence is CASSLLWGPRKDTQYF. The CDR3 DNA follows: TGTGCCAGCAGCTTGTTGTGGGGCCCGAGAAAAGATACGCAGTATTTT.

The rearrangement joins TRBV27 to TRBJ2-1; D may be TRBD1 (5 bases). V lost 6 bases, J lost 0 bases, and 15 bases lay in between. There are 16 residues in the CDR3. Germline V lookup: CDR1 MNHEY, CDR2 SMNVEV (reference sequence). CDR3 sequence: CASSPGRRSSYNEQFF. The CDR3 coding sequence is TGTGCCAGCAGCCCAGGGCGACGGAGCTCCTACAATGAGCAGTTCTTC.

This chain links TRBV6-1 with TRBJ2-5, with D perhaps matching TRBD2 (7 bases). Trimming removed 10 bases at V and 1 base at J, with 19 bases between. The CDR3 is 15 residues long. CDR1 and CDR2 (germline): MNHNS, SASEGT. DNA of the CDR3: TGTGCCACCCCCCCGGAGGGAGGGGGCCAAGAGACCCAGTACTTC. Encoded protein: CATPPEGGGQETQYF.